This section outlines one T cell receptor (beta chain) sequence together with its context. The sample comes from a study of T cells expressing NK-cell markers. The CDR3 is 17 residues long. Germline V gives CDR1 MNHEY, CDR2 SMNVEV (reference sequence). Each CDR3 protein gets one entry in TCRdb, which reprocessed the 5' RACE reads and gives no DNA. The data include 500,000 to 600,000 distinct CDR3 sequences; the top ten clones carry around 4%. The V and J genes are TRBV27 and TRBJ2-5; TCRdb designates TRBD1, a call that cannot be tested without DNA. The sequenced sample was blood T cells: a sorted CD56 or NKG2C T cell subset, CD4+ or CD8+ T cells, or bulk PBMC T cells (not recorded which). This TCR was recovered from a man in his late teens or twenties in good health. This CDR3 reads CASSSSQGGTYQETQYF.